These 2 T cell receptor beta chains were sequenced from one sample in a study of blood T cell repertoires in COVID-19. The method was immunoSEQ multiplex PCR; TCRdb's version includes in-frame clones alone and lacks a portion of them. The profile shows 400,000 or so clones, approximately 92% of them singletons. The sample was PBMCs or T cells enriched from blood (not recorded which). Receptor source: a man aged 25-45 years who had recovered from COVID-19.

The chain recombines TRBV29-1 with TRBJ1-2; D uncertain. V lost 6 bases to trimming and J lost 5 bases, with 10 bases between them. The V gene's germline CDR1 is SQVTM and CDR2 ANQGSEA. The CDR3 runs to 11 residues. In DNA form, the CDR3 reads TGCAGCGTCGCTGGAGGGTATGGCTACACCTTC. Translating it yields CSVAGGYGYTF. Drawing the rest from reference TRBV29-1 and TRBJ1-2, the complete variable domain is SAVISQKPSRDICQRGTSLTIQCQVDSQVTMMFWYRQQPGQSLTLIATANQGSEATYESGFVIDKFPISRPNLTFSTLTVSNMSPEDSSIYLCSVAGGYGYTFGSGTRLTVV.

The chain joins TRBV19 to TRBJ1-4; possibly TRBD1 for D (5 bases). Germline assignment: CDR1 LNHDA and CDR2 SQIVND (reference sequence). This CDR3 has 16 amino acids. The V end was cut by 1 base, the J end by 8 bases, with 17 bases between. The CDR3 loop reads CASSIALAGQGEKLFF. The CDR3 nucleotides are TGTGCCAGTAGTATAGCTCTGGCAGGGCAAGGAGAAAAACTGTTTTTT.